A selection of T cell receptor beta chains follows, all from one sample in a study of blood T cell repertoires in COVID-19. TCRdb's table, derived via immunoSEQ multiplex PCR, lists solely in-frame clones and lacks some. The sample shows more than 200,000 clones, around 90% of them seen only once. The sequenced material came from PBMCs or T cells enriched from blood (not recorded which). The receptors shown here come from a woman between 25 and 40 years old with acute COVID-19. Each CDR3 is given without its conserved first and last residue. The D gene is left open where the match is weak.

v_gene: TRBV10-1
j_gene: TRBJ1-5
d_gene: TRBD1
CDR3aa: ASSAGQGSPNQPQH

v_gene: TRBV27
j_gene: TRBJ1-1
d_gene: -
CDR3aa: AKPSGERLTEAF

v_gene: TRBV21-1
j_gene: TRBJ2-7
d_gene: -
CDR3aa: ASSTVDRTNYEQY

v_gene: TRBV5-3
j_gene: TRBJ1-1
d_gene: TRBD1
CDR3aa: ARSHGTGRTEAF

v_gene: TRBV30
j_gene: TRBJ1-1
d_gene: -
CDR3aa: AWMEGNTEAF

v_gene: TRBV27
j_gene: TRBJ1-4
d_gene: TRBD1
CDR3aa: ASSRTDRVSGLF

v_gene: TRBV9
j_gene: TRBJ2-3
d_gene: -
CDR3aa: ASSGGGDGLTDTQY

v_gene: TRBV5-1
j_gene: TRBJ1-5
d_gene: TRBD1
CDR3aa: ASSLDGQGFNQPQH

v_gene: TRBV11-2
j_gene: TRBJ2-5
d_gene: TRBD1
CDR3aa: ASSLVDRGRRETQY

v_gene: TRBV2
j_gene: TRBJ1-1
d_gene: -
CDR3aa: ASSEEAGGGYTEAF

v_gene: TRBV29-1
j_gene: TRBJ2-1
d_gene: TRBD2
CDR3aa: SVEPLSGRPYNEQF

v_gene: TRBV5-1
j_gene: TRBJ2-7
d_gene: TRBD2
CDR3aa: ASSLADGGRYSYEQY

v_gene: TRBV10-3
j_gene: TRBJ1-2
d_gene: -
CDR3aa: AISEQGPSGYT

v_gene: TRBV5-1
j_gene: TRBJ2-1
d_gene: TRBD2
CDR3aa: ASSPGGPYNEQF

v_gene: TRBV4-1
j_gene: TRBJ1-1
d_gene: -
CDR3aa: ASSPRLNTEAF

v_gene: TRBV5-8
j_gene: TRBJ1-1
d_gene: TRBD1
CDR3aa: ASRQGAPTEAF

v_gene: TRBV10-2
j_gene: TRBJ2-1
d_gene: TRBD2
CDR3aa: ASSEGTSGNYEQF

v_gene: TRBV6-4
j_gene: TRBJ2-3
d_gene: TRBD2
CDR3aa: ASSEGSGGADTQY

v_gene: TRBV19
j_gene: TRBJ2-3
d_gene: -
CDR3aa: ASSMGTSTDTQY

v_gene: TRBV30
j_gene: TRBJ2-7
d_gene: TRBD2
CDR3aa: AWNTGGPLEQY

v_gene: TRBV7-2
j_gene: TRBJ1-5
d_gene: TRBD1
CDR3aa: ASSPGQGAGGNQPQH

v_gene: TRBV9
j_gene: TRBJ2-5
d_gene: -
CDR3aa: ASSVGTTQETQY

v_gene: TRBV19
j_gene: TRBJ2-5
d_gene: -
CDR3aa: ASSMGQLKTQY

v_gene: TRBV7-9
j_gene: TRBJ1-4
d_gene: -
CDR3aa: ASSLGRGSLNEKLF

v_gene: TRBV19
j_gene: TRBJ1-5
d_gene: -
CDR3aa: AGSSPGQSNQPQH

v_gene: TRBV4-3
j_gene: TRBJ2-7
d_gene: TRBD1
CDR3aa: ASSHRQGKYYEQY

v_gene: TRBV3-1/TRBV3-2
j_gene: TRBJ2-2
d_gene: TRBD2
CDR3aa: ASKLAGGPSGELF

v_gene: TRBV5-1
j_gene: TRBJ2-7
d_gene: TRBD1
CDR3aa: ASSLEGQDNYEQY

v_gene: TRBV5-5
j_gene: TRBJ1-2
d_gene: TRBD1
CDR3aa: ASSRDSGNYGYT

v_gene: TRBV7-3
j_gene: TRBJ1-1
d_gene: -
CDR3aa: ASSPGGAMNTEAF

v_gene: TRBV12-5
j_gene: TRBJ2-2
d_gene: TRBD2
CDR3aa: ASGSPDRGAGELF

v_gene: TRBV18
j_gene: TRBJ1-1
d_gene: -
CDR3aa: ASSPGVQGAPEAF

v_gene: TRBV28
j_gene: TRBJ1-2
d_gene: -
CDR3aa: ASIRQGTHYGYT

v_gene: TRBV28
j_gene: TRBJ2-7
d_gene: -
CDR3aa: ASSPQIDRLQWQY

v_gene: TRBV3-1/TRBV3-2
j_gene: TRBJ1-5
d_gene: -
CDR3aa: ASSETPGGVQPQH

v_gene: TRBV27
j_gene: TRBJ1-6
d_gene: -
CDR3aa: ASSFMNSPLH

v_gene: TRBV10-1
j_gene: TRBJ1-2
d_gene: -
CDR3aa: ASSESQGYGYT

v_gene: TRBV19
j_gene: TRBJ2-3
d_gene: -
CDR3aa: AAKKDSRTDTQY

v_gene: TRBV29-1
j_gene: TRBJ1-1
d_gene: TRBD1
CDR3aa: SASTGPSEAF

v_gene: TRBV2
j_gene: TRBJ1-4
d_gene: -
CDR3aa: ASSERFKLF

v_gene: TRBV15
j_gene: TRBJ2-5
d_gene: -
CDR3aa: ATSRGRVPQETQY

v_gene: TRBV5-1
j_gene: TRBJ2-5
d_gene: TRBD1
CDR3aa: ASSFQGALETQY

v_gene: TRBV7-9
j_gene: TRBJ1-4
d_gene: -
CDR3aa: ASSLGQWQGEKLF

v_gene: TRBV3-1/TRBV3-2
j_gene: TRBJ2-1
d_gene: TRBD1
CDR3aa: ASSPPGQVNNEQF

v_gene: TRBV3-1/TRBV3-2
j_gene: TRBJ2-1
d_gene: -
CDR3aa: ASSQERGAGEQF

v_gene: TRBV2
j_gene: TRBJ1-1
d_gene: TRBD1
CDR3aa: ASSLQGSWAEAF

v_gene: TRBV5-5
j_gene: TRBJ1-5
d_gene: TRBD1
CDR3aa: ASSAGTGNQPQH

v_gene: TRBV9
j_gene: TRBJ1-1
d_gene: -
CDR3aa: ASSVRPNTEAF

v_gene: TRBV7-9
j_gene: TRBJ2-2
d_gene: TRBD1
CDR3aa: ASSLTTVQGTGELF

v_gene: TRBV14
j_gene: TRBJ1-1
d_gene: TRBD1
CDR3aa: ASSGTGVTEAF

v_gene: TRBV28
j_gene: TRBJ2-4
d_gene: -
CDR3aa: ASSGGTAAKNIQY

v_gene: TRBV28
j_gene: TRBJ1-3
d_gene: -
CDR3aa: ATTGSGNTIY

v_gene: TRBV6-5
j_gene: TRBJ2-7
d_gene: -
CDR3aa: ASSYTPTGNYEQY

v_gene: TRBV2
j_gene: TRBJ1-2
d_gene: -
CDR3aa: ASRVSLGLGGYT

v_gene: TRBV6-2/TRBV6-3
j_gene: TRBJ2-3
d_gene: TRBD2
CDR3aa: ASSYPTSGKSTDTQY

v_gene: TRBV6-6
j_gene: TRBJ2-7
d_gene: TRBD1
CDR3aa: ASSRTLTGGLRNEQY

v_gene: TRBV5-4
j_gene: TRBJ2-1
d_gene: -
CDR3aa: ASSFRDEQF

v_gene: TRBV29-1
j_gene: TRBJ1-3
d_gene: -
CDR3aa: SVRTGNSGNTIY

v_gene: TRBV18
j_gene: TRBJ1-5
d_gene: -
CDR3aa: ASSPGGAYSNQPQH